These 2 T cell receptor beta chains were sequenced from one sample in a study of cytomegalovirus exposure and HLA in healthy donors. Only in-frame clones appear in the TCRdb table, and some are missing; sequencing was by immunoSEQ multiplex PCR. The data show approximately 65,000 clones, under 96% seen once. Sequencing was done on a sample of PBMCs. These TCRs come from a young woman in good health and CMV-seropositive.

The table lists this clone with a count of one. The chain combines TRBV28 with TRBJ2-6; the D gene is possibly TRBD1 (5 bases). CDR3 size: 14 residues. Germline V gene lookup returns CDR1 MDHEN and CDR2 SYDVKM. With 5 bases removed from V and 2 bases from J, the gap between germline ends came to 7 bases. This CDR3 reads CASSPTAGANVLTF. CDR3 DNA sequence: TGTGCCAGCAGTCCGACAGCTGGGGCCAACGTCCTGACTTTC.

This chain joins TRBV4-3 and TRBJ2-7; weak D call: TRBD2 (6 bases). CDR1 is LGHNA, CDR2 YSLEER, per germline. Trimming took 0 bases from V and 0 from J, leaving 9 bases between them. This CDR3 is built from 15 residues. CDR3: CASSQDGSGSYEQYF. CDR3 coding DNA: TGCGCCAGCAGCCAAGACGGGAGTGGCTCCTACGAGCAGTACTTC.